This TCR beta chain derives from a study of T cells in tumors after PD-1 blockade. This clone occurred once. Losses at the gene ends were 4 bases for V and 3 bases for J; bases not matched to a gene: 4. The length of the CDR3 is 14 residues. Germline-derived CDR1 and CDR2 are SGHNT and YENEEA. Assay: immunoSEQ multiplex PCR; the TCRdb copy retains only in-frame clones and omits some. The sample has fewer than 55,000 clones; 81% are singletons. The source is a human donor with basal cell carcinoma. The source was PBMCs, collected before anti-PD-1 treatment. The gene calls are TRBV11-3 and TRBJ2-5; 8 bases are shared with TRBD1. This CDR3 is CASSSHRGEETQYF. The CDR3 DNA sequence: TGTGCCAGCAGCTCCCACAGGGGGGAAGAGACCCAGTACTTC.